This record looks at one T cell receptor (beta chain) sequence and its context. The data derive from a study of shared clonotypes between healthy human individuals. The authors split each subset's genomic DNA evenly across several immunoSEQ plates. Using immunoSEQ multiplex PCR, the repertoire was profiled, and TCRdb retains in-frame clones only, with some absent. The repertoire holds some 2 million clones, with around 95% as singletons. Germline CDR1 WNHNN, CDR2 SYGVQD (reference sequence). Deletions cut 5 bases from V and 3 bases from J, with 18 bases between. The CDR3 is made up of 16 amino acids. The clonotype was recovered from a man between 18 and 35 years old in good health. Sequencing input: naive CD4+ T cells sorted from blood. Subset in this sample: CD45RA+ positively selected. V is TRBV10-1 and J is TRBJ2-3, with a tentative D call TRBD2 (10 bases). The CDR3 loop is CASSRTSGQGTDTQYF. Written as DNA, the CDR3 is TGCGCCAGCAGTAGGACTAGCGGACAGGGGACAGATACGCAGTATTTT.